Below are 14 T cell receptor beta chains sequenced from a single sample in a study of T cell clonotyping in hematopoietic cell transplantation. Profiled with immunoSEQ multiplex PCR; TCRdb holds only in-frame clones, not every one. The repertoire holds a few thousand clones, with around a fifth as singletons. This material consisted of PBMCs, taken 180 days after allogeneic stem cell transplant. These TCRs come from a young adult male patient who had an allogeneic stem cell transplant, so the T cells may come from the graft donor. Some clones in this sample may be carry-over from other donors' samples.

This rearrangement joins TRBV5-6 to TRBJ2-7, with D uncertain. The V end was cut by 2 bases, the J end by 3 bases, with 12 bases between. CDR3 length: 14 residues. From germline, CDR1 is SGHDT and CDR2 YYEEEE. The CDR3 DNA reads TGTGCCAGCAGCTTAACTCCAGGAGACTACGAGCAGTACTTC. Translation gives CASSLTPGDYEQYF.

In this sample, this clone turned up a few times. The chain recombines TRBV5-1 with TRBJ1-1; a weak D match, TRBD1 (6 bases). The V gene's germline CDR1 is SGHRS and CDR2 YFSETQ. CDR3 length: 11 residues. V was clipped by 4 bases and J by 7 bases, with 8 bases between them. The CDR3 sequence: CASSPDSEAFF. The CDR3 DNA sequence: TGCGCCAGCAGCCCGGACAGTGAAGCTTTCTTT. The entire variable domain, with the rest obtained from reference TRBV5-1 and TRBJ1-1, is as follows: KAGVTQTPRYLIKTRGQQVTLSCSPISGHRSVSWYQQTPGQGLQFLFEYFSETQRNKGNFPGRFSGRQFSNSRSEMNVSTLELGDSALYLCASSPDSEAFFGQGTRLTVV.

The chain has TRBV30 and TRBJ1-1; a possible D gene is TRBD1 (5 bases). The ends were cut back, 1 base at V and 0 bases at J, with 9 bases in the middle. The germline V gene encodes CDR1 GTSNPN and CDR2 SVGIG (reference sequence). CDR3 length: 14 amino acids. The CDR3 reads CAWSDRSMNTEAFF. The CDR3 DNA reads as TGTGCCTGGAGTGACAGGAGCATGAACACTGAAGCTTTCTTT. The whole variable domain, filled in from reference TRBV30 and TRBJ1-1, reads SQTIHQWPATLVQPVGSPLSLECTVEGTSNPNLYWYRQAAGRGLQLLFYSVGIGQISSEVPQNLSASRPQDRQFILSSKKLLLSDSGFYLCAWSDRSMNTEAFFGQGTRLTVV.

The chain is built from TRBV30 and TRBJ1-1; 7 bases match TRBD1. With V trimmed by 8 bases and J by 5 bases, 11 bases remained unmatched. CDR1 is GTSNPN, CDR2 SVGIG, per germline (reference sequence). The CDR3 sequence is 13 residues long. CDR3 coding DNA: TGTGCCCGTCTCCGACAGGGTGGAACTGAAGCTTTCTTT. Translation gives CARLRQGGTEAFF. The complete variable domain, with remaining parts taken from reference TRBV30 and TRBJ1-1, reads SQTIHQWPATLVQPVGSPLSLECTVEGTSNPNLYWYRQAAGRGLQLLFYSVGIGQISSEVPQNLSASRPQDRQFILSSKKLLLSDSGFYLCARLRQGGTEAFFGQGTRLTVV.

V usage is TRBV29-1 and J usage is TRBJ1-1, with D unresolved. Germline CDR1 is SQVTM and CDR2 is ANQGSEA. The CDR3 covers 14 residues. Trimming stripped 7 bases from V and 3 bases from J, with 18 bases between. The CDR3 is CSGGRRGSDTEAFF. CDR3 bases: TGCAGCGGCGGCCGCAGAGGGTCCGACACTGAAGCTTTCTTT.

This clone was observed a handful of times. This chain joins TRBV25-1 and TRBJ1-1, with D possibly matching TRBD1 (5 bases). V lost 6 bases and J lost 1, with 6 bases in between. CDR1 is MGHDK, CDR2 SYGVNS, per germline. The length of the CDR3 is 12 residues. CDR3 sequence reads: CASRRGNTEAFF. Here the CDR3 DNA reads TGTGCCAGCAGAAGGGGGAACACTGAAGCTTTCTTT.

The CDR3 protein is CASSQSRDSYGYTF. CDR3 nucleotide sequence: TGCGCCAGCAGCCAGAGCCGGGATTCCTATGGCTACACCTTC. The chain employs TRBV4-3 and TRBJ1-2; D remains unclear. Trimming took off 3 bases at V and 4 bases at J, with 12 bases between the two ends. This CDR3 has 14 residues. The V gene's germline CDR1 is LGHNA and CDR2 YSLEER.

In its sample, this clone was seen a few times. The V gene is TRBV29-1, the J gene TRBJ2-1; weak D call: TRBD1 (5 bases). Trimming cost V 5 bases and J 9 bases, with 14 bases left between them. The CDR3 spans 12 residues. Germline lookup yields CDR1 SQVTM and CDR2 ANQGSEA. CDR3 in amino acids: CSVSFQGTEQFF. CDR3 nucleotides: TGCAGCGTTTCGTTTCAGGGTACTGAGCAGTTCTTC.

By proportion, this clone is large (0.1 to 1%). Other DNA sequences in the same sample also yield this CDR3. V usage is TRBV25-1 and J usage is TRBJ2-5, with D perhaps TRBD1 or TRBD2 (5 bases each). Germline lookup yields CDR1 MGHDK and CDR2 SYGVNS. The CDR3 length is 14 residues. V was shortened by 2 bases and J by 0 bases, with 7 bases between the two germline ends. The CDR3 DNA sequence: TGTGCCAGCAGTGAAAGGGGACACCAAGAGACCCAGTACTTC. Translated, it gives CASSERGHQETQYF.

The CDR3 region has the DNA TGTGCCAGCAGTTACGGGCAGGGGGGCTACGAGCAGTACTTC. Residues: CASSYGQGGYEQYF. V and J are TRBV6-6 and TRBJ2-7; a weak D match, TRBD1 (7 bases). In germline, CDR1 is MNHNY, CDR2 SVGAGI (reference sequence). The CDR3 loop spans 14 amino acids. Trimming took 2 bases from V and 3 from J, leaving 11 bases between them.

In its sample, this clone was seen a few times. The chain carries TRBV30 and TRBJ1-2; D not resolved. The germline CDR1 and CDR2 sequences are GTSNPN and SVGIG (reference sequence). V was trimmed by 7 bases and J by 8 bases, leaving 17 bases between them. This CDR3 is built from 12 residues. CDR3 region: CASDEGGRGYTF. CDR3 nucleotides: TGTGCCTCAGACGAGGGCGGAAGAGGCTACACCTTC.

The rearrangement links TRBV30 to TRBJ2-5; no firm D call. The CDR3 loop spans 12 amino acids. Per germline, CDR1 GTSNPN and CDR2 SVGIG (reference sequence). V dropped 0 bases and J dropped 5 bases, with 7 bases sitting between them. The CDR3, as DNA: TGTGCCTGGAGTGTAGATGAGGAGACCCAGTACTTC. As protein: CAWSVDEETQYF.

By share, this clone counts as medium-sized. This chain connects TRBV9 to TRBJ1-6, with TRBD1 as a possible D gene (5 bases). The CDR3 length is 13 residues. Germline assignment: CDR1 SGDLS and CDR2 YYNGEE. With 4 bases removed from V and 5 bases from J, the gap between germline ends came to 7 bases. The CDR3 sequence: CASSPGDNSPLHF. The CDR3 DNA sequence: TGTGCCAGCAGCCCGGGGGATAATTCACCCCTCCACTTT.

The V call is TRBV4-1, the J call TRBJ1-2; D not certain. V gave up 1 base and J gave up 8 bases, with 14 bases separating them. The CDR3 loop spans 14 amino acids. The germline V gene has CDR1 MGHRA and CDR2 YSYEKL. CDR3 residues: CASSQGNAATGYTF. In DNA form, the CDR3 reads TGCGCCAGCAGCCAAGGGAATGCCGCGACGGGCTACACCTTC.